This entry is about one T cell receptor (beta chain). What it binds is unknown. This sample is drawn from a study of CD8 T cells in ankylosing spondylitis. General study findings and limits: Blood of patients with ankylosing spondylitis appeared to be characterized by a TCR beta motif of several highly homologous variants. A number of the motif variants had already been described in reactive arthritis synovial fluid and blood. Reportedly, matched ankylosing spondylitis synovial fluid was significantly enriched for disease-linked clones.

TCRdb analysed the 5' RACE reads with MiXCR anew, one entry per CDR3 protein. The data show around 480,000 distinct CDR3 sequences, 15% to 20% seen once. The TCR was taken from a male donor with ankylosing spondylitis. Sample: blood, either unsorted or a sorted T cell fraction (not recorded which).

This chain's CDR3 is CASSLTSFSGNTIYF. The CDR3 coding sequence is TGTGCCAGCAGCTTAACTAGTTTCTCTGGAAACACCATATATTTT. The chain uses TRBV7-8 and TRBJ1-3; the D is unclear. Deletions cut 2 bases from V and 0 bases from J, with 8 bases between. The length of the CDR3 is 15 residues. In germline, CDR1 is SGHVS, CDR2 FQNEAQ.